This TCR beta chain is from a study of T cells after yellow fever vaccination. The study's findings and limits: Although the secondary response was weaker, it peaked faster, at day 5 versus 15. Shared CD4/CD8 clonotypes were a small share, likely from convergent recombination.

This CDR3 contains 16 residues. Germline V gives CDR1 SNHLY, CDR2 FYNNEI. V was clipped by 4 bases and J by 0 bases, with 13 bases between them. TCRdb independently ran MiXCR on the 5' RACE reads; one entry per CDR3 protein. The data contain 610,000 or so distinct CDR3 sequences, roughly an eighth of them singletons. This clonotype was detected a few times. Its specificity is not known. This clonotype was obtained from a man aged 25-40 years who received the YFV17D yellow fever vaccine. Sequenced material: PBMCs, taken on the day of the yellow fever booster vaccination. The chain recombines TRBV2 with TRBJ2-1; either TRBD1 or TRBD2 may supply D (5 bases each). CDR3 bases: TGTGCCAGCAGTGCAAACGGGGACCTCTCCTACAATGAGCAGTTCTTC. Translated, it gives CASSANGDLSYNEQFF.